The rows below give T cell receptor beta chains drawn from one sample of a study of OX40 agonist ivuxolimab in advanced cancers. TCRdb's copy holds only in-frame clones and misses some; the assay was immunoSEQ multiplex PCR. The table records more than 80,000 clones, about 89% of them present only once. The sequences come from CD4+ or CD8+ T cells sorted from blood, collected in a trial of the OX40 agonist ivuxolimab. The receptors come from an adult with an advanced solid tumor such as melanoma, head and neck, liver or kidney cancer. Each CDR3 is given with its conserved first and last residue. D genes are given only for firm matches. Clone size is not always given. Where it is, it says once, few, many or a class for expanded clones.

TRBJ2-7	TRBD1	NA	TRBV28	TGTGCCAGCAGTTTAATGACAGGGAACTACGAGCAGTACTTC	CASSLMTGNYEQYF
TRBJ2-3	TRBD2	NA	TRBV19	TGTGCCAGTAGTAACCAGGGACTAGAGACAGATACGCAGTATTTT	CASSNQGLETDTQYF
TRBJ2-1	NA	NA	TRBV27	TGTGCAACCGGTCTAAGCGGACCGAGCTCCTACAATGAGCAGTTCTTC	CATGLSGPSSYNEQFF
TRBJ2-7	NA	NA	TRBV19	TGTGCCAGCTCCGGCACAATCAGTCAGCAGTACTTC	CASSGTISQQYF
TRBJ2-1	NA	NA	TRBV27	TGTGCCAGCACCAGCGGTAGCTCCTACAATGAGCAGTTCTTC	CASTSGSSYNEQFF
TRBJ1-1	TRBD1	NA	TRBV29-1	TGCAGCGTTGTTGACAGGGCCGCTTTCTTT	CSVVDRAAFF
TRBJ2-7	NA	NA	TRBV7-6	TGTGCCAGCAGCTTATCGACTGCTACCTACGAGCAGTACTTC	CASSLSTATYEQYF
TRBJ1-1	TRBD1	NA	TRBV11-1	TGTGCCAGCAGCAGACAGGGGGCTACTGAAGCTTTCTTT	CASSRQGATEAFF
TRBJ1-1	NA	NA	TRBV6-5	TGTGCCAGCAGTTACTCGATAGGGCTGCCGACGCAGGCTTTCTTT	CASSYSIGLPTQAFF
TRBJ2-1	NA	NA	TRBV25-1	TGTGCCAGCAGTGGTAGGATGGGCAGTAGCTCCTACAATGAGCAGTTCTTC	CASSGRMGSSSYNEQFF
TRBJ2-7	TRBD1	NA	TRBV4-1	TGCGCCAGCAGCCAAGAAGGGGGCAGTGCCTACGAGCAGTACTTC	CASSQEGGSAYEQYF
TRBJ2-3	NA	NA	TRBV5-4	TGTGCCAGCACCTTGGGAGGCGGGGCCACAGATACGCAGTATTTT	CASTLGGGATDTQYF
TRBJ2-1	TRBD2	once	TRBV30	TGTGCCTGGACTAGCGGGTGGAATGAGCAGTTCTTC	CAWTSGWNEQFF
TRBJ2-7	TRBD2	NA	TRBV29-1	TGCAGCGTTCAGACTAGCGGATCCTACGAGCAGTACTTC	CSVQTSGSYEQYF
TRBJ2-7	NA	NA	TRBV14	TGTGCCAGCAGCCAACCGACCCCGACTACCGAGCAGTACTTC	CASSQPTPTTEQYF
TRBJ2-1	NA	once	TRBV20-1	TGCAGTGCTAGTGCTGTCCGGAATCAGTTCTTC	CSASAVRNQFF
TRBJ2-1	NA	NA	TRBV11-2	TGTGCCAGCAGTCCACCCTACAATGAGCAGTTCTTC	CASSPPYNEQFF
TRBJ2-7	NA	NA	TRBV30	TGTGCCTGGAGTACAGGCCTCAGTTACGAGCAGTACTTC	CAWSTGLSYEQYF
TRBJ2-3	NA	NA	TRBV7-9	TGTGCCAGCAGGGAGGCACTAGCTAGCACAGATACGCAGTATTTT	CASREALASTDTQYF
TRBJ1-1	NA	NA	TRBV7-8	TGTGCCAGCAGCTTAGGGGTCACCACTGAAGCTTTCTTT	CASSLGVTTEAFF
TRBJ2-7	NA	NA	TRBV11-3	TGTGCCAGCAGCGAATCGCCGTACGAGCAGTACTTC	CASSESPYEQYF
TRBJ2-7	TRBD2	NA	TRBV7-9	TGTGCCAGCAGCTCCGAGAGCGGGACCTCCTACGAGCAGTACTTC	CASSSESGTSYEQYF
TRBJ1-1	NA	NA	TRBV28	TGTGCCAGCACCTTCCGTATATCAGGGATGAACACTGAAGCTTTCTTT	CASTFRISGMNTEAFF
TRBJ2-5	NA	NA	TRBV6-5	TGTGCCAGCAGTTTAGTGTCTCGAGAGACCCAGTACTTC	CASSLVSRETQYF